In its sample, the clone carrying this T cell receptor beta chain was seen once. The data were taken from a study of blood T cell repertoires in COVID-19. Study in general: Material from acute and convalescent COVID-19 was sourced from the United States, Italy and Spain. From T cells, B-cell-depleted T cells, or PBMCs came the material, which was cDNA or gDNA.

In the original analysis: Reference gene primer amplification gave estimated nucleated cell counts. This table comes from immunoSEQ multiplex PCR, and its TCRdb copy is limited to in-frame clones, with some not included. V and J calls and clone size are those listed in that table; D and trimming were worked out from the DNA. This sample has approximately 76,000 clones; approximately 88% occur once, and the top ten carry 6.5% to 9.5%. The CDR3 spans 12 residues. Germline V CDR1 and CDR2: LNHDA, SQIVND (reference sequence). Trimming left V 8 bases short and J 6 bases short, with 11 bases between. The chain couples TRBV19 to TRBJ1-5, with TRBD1 as a possible D gene (5 bases). The receptor's source is a man aged 25-40 years with acute or convalescent COVID-19. The sequenced material came from peripheral blood. CDR3 DNA: TGTGCCAGTTCGCAGGGAATTCAGCCCCAGCATTTT. This gives the protein CASSQGIQPQHF.